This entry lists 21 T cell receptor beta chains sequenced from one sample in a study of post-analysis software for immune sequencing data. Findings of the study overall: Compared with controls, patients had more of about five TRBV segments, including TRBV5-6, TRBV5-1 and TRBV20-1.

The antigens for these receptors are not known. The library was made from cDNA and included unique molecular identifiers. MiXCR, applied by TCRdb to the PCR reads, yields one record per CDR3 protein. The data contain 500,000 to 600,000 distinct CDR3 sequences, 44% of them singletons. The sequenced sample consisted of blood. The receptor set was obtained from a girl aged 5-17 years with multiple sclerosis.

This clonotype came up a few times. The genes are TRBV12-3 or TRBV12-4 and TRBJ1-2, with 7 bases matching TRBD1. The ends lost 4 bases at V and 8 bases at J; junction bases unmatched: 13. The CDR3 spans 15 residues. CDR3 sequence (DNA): TGTGCCAGCAGTTCCCTTAACAGGGGCCTAAGAGGCTACACCTTC. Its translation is CASSSLNRGLRGYTF.

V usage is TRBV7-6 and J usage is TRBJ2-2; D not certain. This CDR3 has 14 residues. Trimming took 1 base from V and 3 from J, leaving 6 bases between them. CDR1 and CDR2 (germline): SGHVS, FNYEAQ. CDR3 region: CASSLGADTGELFF. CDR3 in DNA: TGTGCCAGCAGCTTAGGCGCGGACACCGGGGAGCTGTTTTTT. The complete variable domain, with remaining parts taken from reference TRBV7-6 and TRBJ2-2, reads GAGVSQSPRYKVTKRGQDVALRCDPISGHVSLYWYRQALGQGPEFLTYFNYEAQQDKSGLPNDRFSAERPEGSISTLTIQRTEQRDSAMYRCASSLGADTGELFFGEGSRLTVL.

The CDR3 DNA reads TGCGCCAGCAGTGAGAGGGGACAGGTTCGCCTGTCCCTGACAGATACGCAGTATTTT. This encodes CASSERGQVRLSLTDTQYF. This chain connects TRBV10-1 to TRBJ2-3, with 8 bases lining up with TRBD1. The CDR3 length is 19 residues. Germline V gene data show CDR1 as WNHNN and CDR2 as SYGVQD (reference sequence). Trimming cost V 2 bases and J 3 bases; bases outside gene matches: 16.

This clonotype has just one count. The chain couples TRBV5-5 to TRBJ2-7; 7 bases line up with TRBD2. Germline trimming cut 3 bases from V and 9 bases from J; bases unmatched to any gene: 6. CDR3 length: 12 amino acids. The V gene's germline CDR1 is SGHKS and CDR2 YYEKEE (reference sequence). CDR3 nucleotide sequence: TGTGCCAGCAGCTCTTGGGGGGGTCGGCAGTACTTC. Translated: CASSSWGGRQYF.

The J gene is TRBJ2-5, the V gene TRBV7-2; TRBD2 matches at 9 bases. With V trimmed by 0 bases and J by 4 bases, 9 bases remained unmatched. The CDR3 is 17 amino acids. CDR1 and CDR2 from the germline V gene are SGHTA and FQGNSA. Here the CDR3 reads CASSLAVAGALGETQYF. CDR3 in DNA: TGTGCCAGCAGCTTAGCAGTAGCGGGGGCCCTAGGAGAGACCCAGTACTTC.

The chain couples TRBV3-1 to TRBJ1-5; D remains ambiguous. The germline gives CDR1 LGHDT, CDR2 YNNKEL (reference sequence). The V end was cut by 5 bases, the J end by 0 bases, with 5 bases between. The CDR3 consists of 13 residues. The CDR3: CASSSTSNQPQHF. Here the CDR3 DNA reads TGTGCCAGCAGCTCAACTAGCAATCAGCCCCAGCATTTT. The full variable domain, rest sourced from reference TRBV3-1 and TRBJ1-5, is DTAVSQTPKYLVTQMGNDKSIKCEQNLGHDTMYWYKQDSKKFLKIMFSYNNKELIINETVPNRFSPKSPDKAHLNLHINSLELGDSAVYFCASSSTSNQPQHFGDGTRLSIL.

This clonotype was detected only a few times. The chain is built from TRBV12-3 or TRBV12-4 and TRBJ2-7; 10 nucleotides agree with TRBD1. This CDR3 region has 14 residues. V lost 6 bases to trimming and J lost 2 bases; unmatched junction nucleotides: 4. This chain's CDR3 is CASRGQGRPYEQYF. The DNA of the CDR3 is TGTGCCAGCAGGGGACAGGGGAGGCCCTACGAGCAGTACTTC.

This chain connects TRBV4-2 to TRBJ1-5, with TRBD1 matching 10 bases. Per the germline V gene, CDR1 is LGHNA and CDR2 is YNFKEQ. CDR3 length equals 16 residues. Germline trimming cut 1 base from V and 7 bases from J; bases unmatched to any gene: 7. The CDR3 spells CASSQGGTGARQPQHF. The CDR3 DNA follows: TGTGCCAGCAGCCAAGGCGGGACAGGGGCAAGGCAGCCCCAGCATTTT.

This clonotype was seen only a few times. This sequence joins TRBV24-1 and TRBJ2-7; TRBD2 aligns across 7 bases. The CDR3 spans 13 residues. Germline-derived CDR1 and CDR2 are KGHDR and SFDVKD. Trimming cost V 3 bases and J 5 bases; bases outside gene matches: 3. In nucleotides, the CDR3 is TGTGCCACCAGTGATCTCCTAGCGGACGAGCAGTACTTC. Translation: CATSDLLADEQYF.

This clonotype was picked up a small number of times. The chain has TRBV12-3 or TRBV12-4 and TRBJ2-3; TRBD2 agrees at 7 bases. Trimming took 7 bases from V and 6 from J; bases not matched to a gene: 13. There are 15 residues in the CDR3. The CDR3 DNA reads TGTGCCAGCATTGGCCAGGGCGGGAGAAGGGATACGCAGTATTTT. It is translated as CASIGQGGRRDTQYF.

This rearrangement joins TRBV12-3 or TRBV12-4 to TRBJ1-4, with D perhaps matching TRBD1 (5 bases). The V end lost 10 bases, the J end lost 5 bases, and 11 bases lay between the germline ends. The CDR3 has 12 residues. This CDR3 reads CATETENEKLFF. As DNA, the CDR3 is TGTGCCACCGAGACAGAGAATGAAAAACTGTTTTTT.

CDR3 DNA: TGCGCCAGCAGCGAAAACACTAGCGGGACTCGTGCAGAGCAGTTCTTC. Its translation: CASSENTSGTRAEQFF. V usage is TRBV5-1 and J usage is TRBJ2-1; 10 nucleotides match TRBD2. In germline, CDR1 is SGHRS, CDR2 YFSETQ. This CDR3 is built from 16 residues. Trimming removed 4 bases from V and 10 bases from J; junction bases left unmatched: 14.

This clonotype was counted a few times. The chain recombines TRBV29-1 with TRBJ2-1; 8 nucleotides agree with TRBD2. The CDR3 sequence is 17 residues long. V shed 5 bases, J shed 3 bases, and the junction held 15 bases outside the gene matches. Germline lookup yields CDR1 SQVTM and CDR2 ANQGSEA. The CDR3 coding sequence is TGCAGCGTTCGGGGGCATATGAAAGCGGGAGACTACAATGAGCAGTTCTTC. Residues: CSVRGHMKAGDYNEQFF.

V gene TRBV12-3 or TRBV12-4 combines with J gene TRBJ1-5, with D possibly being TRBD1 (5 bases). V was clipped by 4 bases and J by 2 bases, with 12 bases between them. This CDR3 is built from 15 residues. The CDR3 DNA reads TGTGCCAGCAGTTCCCTAGGAGGGGGCAATCAGCCCCAGCATTTT. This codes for CASSSLGGGNQPQHF.

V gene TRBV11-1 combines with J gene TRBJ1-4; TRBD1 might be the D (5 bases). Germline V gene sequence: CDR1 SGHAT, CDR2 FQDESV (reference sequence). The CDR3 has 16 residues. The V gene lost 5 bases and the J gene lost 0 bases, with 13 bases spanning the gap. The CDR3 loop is CASSADSKATNEKLFF. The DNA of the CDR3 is TGTGCCAGCAGCGCCGACAGTAAAGCAACTAATGAAAAACTGTTTTTT. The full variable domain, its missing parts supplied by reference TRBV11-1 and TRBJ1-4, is EAEVAQSPRYKITEKSQAVAFWCDPISGHATLYWYRQILGQGPELLVQFQDESVVDDSQLPKDRFSAERLKGVDSTLKIQPAELGDSAMYLCASSADSKATNEKLFFGSGTQLSVL.

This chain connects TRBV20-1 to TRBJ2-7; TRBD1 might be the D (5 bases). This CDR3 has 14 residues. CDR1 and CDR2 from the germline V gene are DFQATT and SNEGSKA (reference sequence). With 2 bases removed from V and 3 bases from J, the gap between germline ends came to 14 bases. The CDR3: CSARPEIGDYEQYF. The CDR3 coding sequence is TGCAGTGCTAGACCTGAAATAGGGGACTACGAGCAGTACTTC.

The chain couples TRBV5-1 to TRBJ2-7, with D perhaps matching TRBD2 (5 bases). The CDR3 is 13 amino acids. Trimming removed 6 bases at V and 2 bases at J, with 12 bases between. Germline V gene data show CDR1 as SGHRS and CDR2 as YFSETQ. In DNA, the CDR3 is TGCGCCAGCACAGAGGTCGGGGCCTACGAGCAGTACTTC. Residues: CASTEVGAYEQYF.

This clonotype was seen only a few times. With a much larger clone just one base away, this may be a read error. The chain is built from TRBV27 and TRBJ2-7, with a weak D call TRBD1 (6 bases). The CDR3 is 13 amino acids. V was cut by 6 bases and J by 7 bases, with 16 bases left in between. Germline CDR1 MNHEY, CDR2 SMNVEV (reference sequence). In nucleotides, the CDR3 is TGTGCCAGCAGGCCATACAGGGACAATGAGCAGTACTTC. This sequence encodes CASRPYRDNEQYF.

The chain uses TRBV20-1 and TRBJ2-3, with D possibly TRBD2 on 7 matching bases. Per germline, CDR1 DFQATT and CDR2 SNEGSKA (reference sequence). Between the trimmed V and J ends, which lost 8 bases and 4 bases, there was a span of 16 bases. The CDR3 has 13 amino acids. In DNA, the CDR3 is TGCAGTCCCCGTGGGGGGGGCCCAGATACGCAGTATTTT. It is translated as CSPRGGGPDTQYF.

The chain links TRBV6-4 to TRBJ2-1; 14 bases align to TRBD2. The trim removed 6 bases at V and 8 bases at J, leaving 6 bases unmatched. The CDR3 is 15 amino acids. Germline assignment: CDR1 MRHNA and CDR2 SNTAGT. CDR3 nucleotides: TGTGCCAGCAGATGGACTAGCGGGGGGCAAGATGAGCAGTTCTTC. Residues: CASRWTSGGQDEQFF.

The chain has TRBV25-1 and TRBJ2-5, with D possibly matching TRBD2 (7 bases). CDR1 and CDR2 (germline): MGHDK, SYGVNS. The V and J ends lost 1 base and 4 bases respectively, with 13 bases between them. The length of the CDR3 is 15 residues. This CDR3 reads CASSEWEGGGETQYF. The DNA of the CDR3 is TGTGCCAGCAGTGAATGGGAGGGGGGCGGAGAGACCCAGTACTTC. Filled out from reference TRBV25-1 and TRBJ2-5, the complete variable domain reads EADIYQTPRYLVIGTGKKITLECSQTMGHDKMYWYQQDPGMELHLIHYSYGVNSTEKGDLSSESTVSRIRTEHFPLTLESARPSHTSQYLCASSEWEGGGETQYFGPGTRLLVL.